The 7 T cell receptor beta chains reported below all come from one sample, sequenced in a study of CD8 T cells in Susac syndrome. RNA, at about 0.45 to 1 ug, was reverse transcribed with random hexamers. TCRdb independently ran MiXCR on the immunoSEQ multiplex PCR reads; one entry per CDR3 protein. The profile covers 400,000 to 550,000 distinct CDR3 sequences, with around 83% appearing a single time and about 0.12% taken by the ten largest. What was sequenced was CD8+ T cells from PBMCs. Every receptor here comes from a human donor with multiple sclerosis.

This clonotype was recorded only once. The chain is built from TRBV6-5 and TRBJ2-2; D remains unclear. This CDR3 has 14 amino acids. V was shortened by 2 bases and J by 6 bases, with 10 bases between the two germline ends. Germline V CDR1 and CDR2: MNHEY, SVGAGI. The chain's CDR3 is CASSYAHNSGELFF. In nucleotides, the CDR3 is TGTGCCAGCAGTTACGCCCACAACTCCGGGGAGCTGTTTTTT.

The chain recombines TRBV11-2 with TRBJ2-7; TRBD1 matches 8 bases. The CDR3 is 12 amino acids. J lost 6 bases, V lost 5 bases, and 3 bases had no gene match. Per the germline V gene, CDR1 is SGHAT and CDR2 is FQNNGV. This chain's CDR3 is CASSRTGSEQYF. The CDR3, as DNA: TGTGCCAGCAGCCGGACAGGGAGCGAGCAGTACTTC. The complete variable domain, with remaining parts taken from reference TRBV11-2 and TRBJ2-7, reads EAGVAQSPRYKIIEKRQSVAFWCNPISGHATLYWYQQILGQGPKLLIQFQNNGVVDDSQLPKDRFSAERLKGVDSTLKIQPAKLEDSAVYLCASSRTGSEQYFGPGTRLTVT.

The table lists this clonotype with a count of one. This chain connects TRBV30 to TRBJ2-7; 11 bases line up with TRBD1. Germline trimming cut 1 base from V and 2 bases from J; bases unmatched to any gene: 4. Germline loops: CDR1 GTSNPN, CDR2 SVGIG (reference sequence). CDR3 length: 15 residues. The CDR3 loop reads CAWSGWDRGTYEQYF. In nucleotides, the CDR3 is TGTGCCTGGAGTGGGTGGGACAGGGGGACCTACGAGCAGTACTTC. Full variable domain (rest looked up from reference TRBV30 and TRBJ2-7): SQTIHQWPATLVQPVGSPLSLECTVEGTSNPNLYWYRQAAGRGLQLLFYSVGIGQISSEVPQNLSASRPQDRQFILSSKKLLLSDSGFYLCAWSGWDRGTYEQYFGPGTRLTVT.

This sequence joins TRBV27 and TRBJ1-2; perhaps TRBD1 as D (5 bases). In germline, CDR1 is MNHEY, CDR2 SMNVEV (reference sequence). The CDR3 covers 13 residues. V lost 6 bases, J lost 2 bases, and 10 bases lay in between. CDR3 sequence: CASRPTENYGYTF. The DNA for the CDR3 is TGTGCCAGCAGACCGACAGAGAACTATGGCTACACCTTC.

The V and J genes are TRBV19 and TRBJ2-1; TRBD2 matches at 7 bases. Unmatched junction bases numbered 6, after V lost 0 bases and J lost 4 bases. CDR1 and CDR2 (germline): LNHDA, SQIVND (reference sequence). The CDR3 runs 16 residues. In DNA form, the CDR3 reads TGTGCCAGTAGTATAGAGGCTAGCGGCATATACAATGAGCAGTTCTTC. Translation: CASSIEASGIYNEQFF.

CDR3 DNA sequence: TGTGCCAGCCGCCCCCATAACACTGAAGCTTTCTTT. This sequence encodes CASRPHNTEAFF. The J gene is TRBJ1-1, the V gene TRBV6-5; D not certain. V lost 8 bases and J lost 2, with 9 bases in between. This CDR3 contains 12 residues. Germline V gene data show CDR1 as MNHEY and CDR2 as SVGAGI.

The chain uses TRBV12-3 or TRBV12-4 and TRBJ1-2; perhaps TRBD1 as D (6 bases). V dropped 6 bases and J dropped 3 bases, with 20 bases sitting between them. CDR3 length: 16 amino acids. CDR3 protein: CASSSFTGGRYYGYTF. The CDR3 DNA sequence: TGTGCCAGCAGCTCCTTTACCGGGGGGCGCTACTATGGCTACACCTTC.